This T cell receptor beta chain was recovered during a study of tumor-infiltrating T cells and Merkel cell polyomavirus. The wider study: The study examined CD8+ T cells specific for the Merkel cell polyomavirus KLL epitope.

All patients' tumors stained robustly positive for Merkel cell polyomavirus Large T antigen by immunohistochemistry. About this clone: The same CDR3 is also encoded by other DNA sequences in this sample.

TCRdb's copy holds only in-frame clones and misses some; the assay was immunoSEQ multiplex PCR. This sample yields around 25,000 clones, of which about 85% are seen a single time; 2.5% to 3% belongs to the top ten. V trimming: 2 bases; J trimming: 6 bases; junction bases outside the gene matches: 3. There are 15 residues in the CDR3. Germline assignment: CDR1 SNHLY and CDR2 FYNNEI. This TCR derives from a man aged 50 to 59 with Merkel cell carcinoma. The material sequenced was lymph node tissue. The genes are TRBV2 and TRBJ2-1; 11 bases align to TRBD1. The CDR3, as DNA: TGTGCCAGCAGTGAATTGGGGACAGGGGGCAATGAGCAGTTCTTC. It is translated as CASSELGTGGNEQFF.